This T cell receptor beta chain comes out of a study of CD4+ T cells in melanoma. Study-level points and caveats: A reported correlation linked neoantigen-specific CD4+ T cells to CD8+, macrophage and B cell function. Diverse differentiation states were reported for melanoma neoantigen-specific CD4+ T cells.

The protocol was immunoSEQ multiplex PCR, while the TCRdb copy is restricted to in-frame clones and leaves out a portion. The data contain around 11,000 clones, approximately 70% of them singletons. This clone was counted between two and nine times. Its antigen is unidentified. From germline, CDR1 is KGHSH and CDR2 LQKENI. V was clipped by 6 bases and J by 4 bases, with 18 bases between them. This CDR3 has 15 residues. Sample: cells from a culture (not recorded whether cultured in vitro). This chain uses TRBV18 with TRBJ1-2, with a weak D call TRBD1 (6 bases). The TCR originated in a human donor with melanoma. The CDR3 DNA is TGTGCCAGCTCGCTGACGACGGACAGAGCCTATGGCTACACCTTC. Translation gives CASSLTTDRAYGYTF.